These 21 T cell receptor beta chains were all obtained from the same sample, sequenced in a study of identifying expanded T cells in peripheral blood (dated by TCRdb to between 2018 and 2021). The library was obtained by the immunoSEQ multiplex PCR assay. Held by TCRdb, this immuneACCESS table contains in-frame sequences only and omits some clones. Under half of the omission traces to an unresolved V gene where checked; the cause of the rest is unknown. In this sample the table shows fewer than 85,000 clones, 75% to 90% of which occur a single time. The leading ten clones occupy around 2.8% of the sample. The sequenced sample consisted of blood. Receptors originate from a person between 18 and 70 years old in good health.

The gene calls are TRBV2 and TRBJ1-2, with 9 bases lining up with TRBD1. From germline, CDR1 is SNHLY and CDR2 FYNNEI. With 0 bases clipped from V and 3 bases from J, the junction kept 2 bases outside the gene matches. The CDR3 consists of 15 residues. The CDR3 loop is CASSEAGTGYYGYTF. CDR3 nucleotides: TGTGCCAGCAGTGAAGCGGGGACAGGGTACTATGGCTACACCTTC.

The CDR3: CASSRDYGTDTQYF. The DNA for the CDR3 is TGTGCCAGCAGCCGGGACTACGGCACAGATACGCAGTATTTT. The chain has TRBV5-5 and TRBJ2-3; TRBD2 aligns across 7 bases. Losses at the gene ends were 4 bases for V and 1 base for J; bases not matched to a gene: 3. The germline V gene has CDR1 SGHKS and CDR2 YYEKEE (reference sequence). The CDR3 is 14 amino acids.

The chain couples TRBV18 to TRBJ1-4, with 9 bases identical to TRBD1. The CDR3 is 15 amino acids. The germline CDR1 and CDR2 sequences are KGHSH and LQKENI. With V trimmed by 4 bases and J by 7 bases, 7 bases remained unmatched. The CDR3 sequence: CASSLRQGVSEKLFF. CDR3 in DNA: TGTGCCAGCTCACTGCGACAGGGGGTTAGTGAAAAACTGTTTTTT.

The chain combines TRBV2 with TRBJ1-1, with D unresolved. V was shortened by 7 bases and J by 1 base, with 10 bases between the two germline ends. The CDR3 loop spans 13 amino acids. Germline CDR1 reads SNHLY; CDR2 reads FYNNEI. CDR3 sequence reads: CASKIEANTEAFF. The CDR3 nucleotides read TGTGCCAGCAAAATCGAGGCGAACACTGAAGCTTTCTTT.

V usage is TRBV5-1 and J usage is TRBJ2-3, with D possibly matching TRBD2 (6 bases). Germline CDR1 is SGHRS and CDR2 is YFSETQ. The CDR3 contains 18 residues. V was clipped by 0 bases and J by 2 bases, with 19 bases between them. The CDR3: CASSLGRLVWDTTDTQYF. The CDR3 DNA is TGCGCCAGCAGCTTGGGCCGACTAGTTTGGGATACCACAGATACGCAGTATTTT.

The CDR3 nucleotides read TGTGCCAGTAGTATTACCGGGGGGCGAGATACGCAGTATTTT. Translating it yields CASSITGGRDTQYF. J is TRBJ2-3 and V is TRBV19; possibly TRBD2 for D (7 bases). Germline V gene lookup returns CDR1 LNHDA and CDR2 SQIVND (reference sequence). CDR3 length: 14 residues. The ends were cut back, 3 bases at V and 5 bases at J, with 12 bases in the middle.

V is TRBV20-1 and J is TRBJ2-1, with 7 bases fitting TRBD2. CDR1 and CDR2 from the germline V gene are DFQATT and SNEGSKA (reference sequence). V was pared by 3 bases and J by 8 bases, with 1 base of the junction left unmatched. CDR3 length: 11 amino acids. CDR3: CSARGGYEQFF. The CDR3 DNA sequence: TGCAGTGCTAGGGGGGGGTATGAGCAGTTCTTC.

J is TRBJ2-3 and V is TRBV28; 10 nucleotides match TRBD2. Germline V gene sequence: CDR1 MDHEN, CDR2 SYDVKM. V lost 3 bases and J lost 6; bases outside the gene matches: 6. This CDR3 has 15 amino acids. The CDR3 here is CASSLGLAGDDTQYF. CDR3 coding DNA: TGTGCCAGCAGTTTGGGCCTAGCGGGAGATGATACGCAGTATTTT.

The chain joins TRBV28 to TRBJ2-7; possible D gene TRBD2, 5 bases. V dropped 8 bases and J dropped 4 bases, with 12 bases sitting between them. Germline loops: CDR1 MDHEN, CDR2 SYDVKM. The CDR3 runs to 12 residues. CDR3 loop: CASGRLSYEQYF. CDR3 bases: TGTGCCAGCGGGAGACTTTCGTACGAGCAGTACTTC.

The V call is TRBV6-5, the J call TRBJ1-2; TRBD1 is a possible D gene (5 bases). The CDR3 loop spans 14 amino acids. Germline values: CDR1 MNHEY, CDR2 SVGAGI. With 5 bases removed from V and 2 bases from J, the gap between germline ends came to 12 bases. CDR3 sequence: CASSMSGINYGYTF. CDR3 bases: TGTGCCAGCAGTATGTCAGGGATCAACTATGGCTACACCTTC.

The chain links TRBV11-3 to TRBJ2-3, with D possibly matching TRBD1 (6 bases). This CDR3 has 16 residues. The V gene lost 5 bases and the J gene lost 4 bases, with 19 bases spanning the gap. Germline lookup yields CDR1 SGHNT and CDR2 YENEEA. CDR3 sequence: CASSPPVQGSADTQYF. The DNA of the CDR3 is TGTGCCAGCAGCCCGCCGGTTCAGGGGTCGGCAGATACGCAGTATTTT.

The V gene is TRBV6-6, the J gene TRBJ2-7; D possibly corresponds to TRBD2 (7 bases). From germline, CDR1 is MNHNY and CDR2 SVGAGI (reference sequence). Trimming removed 4 bases from V and 5 bases from J, with 12 bases in between. The CDR3 runs to 13 residues. The CDR3 region is CASSSGGLNEQYF. The CDR3 bases are TGTGCCAGCAGTTCCGGGGGGCTGAACGAGCAGTACTTC.

This clone was observed once. The chain combines TRBV6-1 with TRBJ2-7; D is unclear. CDR1 is MNHNS and CDR2 is SASEGT in the germline V gene. The CDR3 spans 11 residues. Trimming removed 2 bases at V and 6 bases at J, with 5 bases between. CDR3 DNA: TGTGCCAGCAGTGAAAGGGCCGAGCAGTACTTC. This gives the protein CASSERAEQYF.

The chain combines TRBV18 with TRBJ2-3; tentative D call: TRBD1 (6 bases). CDR3 length equals 14 residues. Germline-derived CDR1 and CDR2 are KGHSH and LQKENI. The V gene lost 3 bases and the J gene lost 4 bases, with 11 bases spanning the gap. DNA of the CDR3: TGTGCCAGCTCACCTCAGGACAGCCCAGATACGCAGTATTTT. It yields the protein CASSPQDSPDTQYF.

This rearrangement joins TRBV6-5 to TRBJ2-3; D is uncertain. The V end lost 5 bases, the J end lost 6 bases, and 6 bases lay between the germline ends. Germline V lookup: CDR1 MNHEY, CDR2 SVGAGI. This CDR3 has 11 amino acids. The CDR3 DNA sequence: TGTGCCAGCAGTCAGAGGGATACGCAGTATTTT. Translated, it gives CASSQRDTQYF.

Concerning this clone itself: This sample also contains other DNA sequences that code for the same CDR3. The chain uses TRBV9 and TRBJ1-3, with no clear D. The V and J ends lost 0 bases and 0 bases respectively, with 4 bases between them. CDR3 length: 14 amino acids. Germline lookup yields CDR1 SGDLS and CDR2 YYNGEE. CDR3 nucleotide sequence: TGTGCCAGCAGCGTAGGCCTCTCTGGAAACACCATATATTTT. As protein: CASSVGLSGNTIYF.

The genes are TRBV7-2 and TRBJ2-7; 13 positions match TRBD2. Per the germline V gene, CDR1 is SGHTA and CDR2 is FQGNSA. With V trimmed by 0 bases and J by 4 bases, 6 bases remained unmatched. This CDR3 spans 17 amino acids. DNA of the CDR3: TGTGCCAGCAGCTTAGCGGGAGGGACTAGCGGGAAATACGAGCAGTACTTC. Translating it yields CASSLAGGTSGKYEQYF.

The rearrangement links TRBV5-4 to TRBJ1-2, with D uncertain. The germline V and J ends were trimmed by 1 base and 4 bases, with 11 bases remaining between them. The CDR3 extends over 14 amino acids. The germline CDR1 and CDR2 sequences are SGHNT and YYREEE (reference sequence). The CDR3 DNA sequence: TGTGCCAGCAGCTTGCTGACGGAGGTCTATGGCTACACCTTC. It specifies CASSLLTEVYGYTF.

The chain carries TRBV12-5 and TRBJ1-2; 8 bases are a match to TRBD1. The CDR3 extends over 15 amino acids. Germline values: CDR1 LGHNT, CDR2 FRNRAP. V was pared by 6 bases and J by 1 base, with 7 bases of the junction left unmatched. The CDR3 protein is CASGPTGGYNYGYTF. Here the CDR3 DNA reads TGTGCTAGTGGACCCACAGGGGGTTATAACTATGGCTACACCTTC.

This chain joins TRBV7-2 and TRBJ1-2; TRBD1 agrees at 7 bases. Germline CDR1 reads SGHTA; CDR2 reads FQGNSA. Losses at the gene ends were 2 bases for V and 7 bases for J; bases not matched to a gene: 10. CDR3 length: 15 amino acids. The CDR3 sequence: CASSLRDRDQGGYTF. In nucleotides, the CDR3 is TGTGCCAGCAGCTTACGAGACAGGGATCAAGGTGGCTACACCTTC.

This chain uses TRBV4-3 with TRBJ2-4; 10 bases are a match to TRBD2. V lost 0 bases to trimming and J lost 8 bases; unmatched junction nucleotides: 10. The germline CDR1 and CDR2 sequences are LGHNA and YSLEER. The length of the CDR3 is 17 residues. DNA of the CDR3: TGCGCCAGCAGCCAAGATCCAGCGGGGGGGCCCCAGGACATTCAGTACTTC. It encodes CASSQDPAGGPQDIQYF.